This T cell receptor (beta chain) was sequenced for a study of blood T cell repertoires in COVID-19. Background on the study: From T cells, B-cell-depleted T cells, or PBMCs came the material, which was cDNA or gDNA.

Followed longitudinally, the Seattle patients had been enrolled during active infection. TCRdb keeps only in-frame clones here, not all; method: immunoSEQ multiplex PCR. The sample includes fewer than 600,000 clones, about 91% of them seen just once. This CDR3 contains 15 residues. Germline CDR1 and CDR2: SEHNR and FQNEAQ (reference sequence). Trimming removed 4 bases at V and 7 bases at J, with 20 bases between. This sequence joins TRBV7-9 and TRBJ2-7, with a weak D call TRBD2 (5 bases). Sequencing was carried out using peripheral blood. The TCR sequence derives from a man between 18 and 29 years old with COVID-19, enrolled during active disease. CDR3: CASSWVDSSYSEQYF. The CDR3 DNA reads TGTGCCAGCAGCTGGGTGGACTCTTCCTACTCGGAGCAGTACTTC. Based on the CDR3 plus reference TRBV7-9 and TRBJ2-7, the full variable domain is DTGVSQNPRHKITKRGQNVTFRCDPISEHNRLYWYRQTLGQGPEFLTYFQNEAQLEKSRLLSDRFSAERPKGSFSTLEIQRTEQGDSAMYLCASSWVDSSYSEQYFGPGTRLTVT.